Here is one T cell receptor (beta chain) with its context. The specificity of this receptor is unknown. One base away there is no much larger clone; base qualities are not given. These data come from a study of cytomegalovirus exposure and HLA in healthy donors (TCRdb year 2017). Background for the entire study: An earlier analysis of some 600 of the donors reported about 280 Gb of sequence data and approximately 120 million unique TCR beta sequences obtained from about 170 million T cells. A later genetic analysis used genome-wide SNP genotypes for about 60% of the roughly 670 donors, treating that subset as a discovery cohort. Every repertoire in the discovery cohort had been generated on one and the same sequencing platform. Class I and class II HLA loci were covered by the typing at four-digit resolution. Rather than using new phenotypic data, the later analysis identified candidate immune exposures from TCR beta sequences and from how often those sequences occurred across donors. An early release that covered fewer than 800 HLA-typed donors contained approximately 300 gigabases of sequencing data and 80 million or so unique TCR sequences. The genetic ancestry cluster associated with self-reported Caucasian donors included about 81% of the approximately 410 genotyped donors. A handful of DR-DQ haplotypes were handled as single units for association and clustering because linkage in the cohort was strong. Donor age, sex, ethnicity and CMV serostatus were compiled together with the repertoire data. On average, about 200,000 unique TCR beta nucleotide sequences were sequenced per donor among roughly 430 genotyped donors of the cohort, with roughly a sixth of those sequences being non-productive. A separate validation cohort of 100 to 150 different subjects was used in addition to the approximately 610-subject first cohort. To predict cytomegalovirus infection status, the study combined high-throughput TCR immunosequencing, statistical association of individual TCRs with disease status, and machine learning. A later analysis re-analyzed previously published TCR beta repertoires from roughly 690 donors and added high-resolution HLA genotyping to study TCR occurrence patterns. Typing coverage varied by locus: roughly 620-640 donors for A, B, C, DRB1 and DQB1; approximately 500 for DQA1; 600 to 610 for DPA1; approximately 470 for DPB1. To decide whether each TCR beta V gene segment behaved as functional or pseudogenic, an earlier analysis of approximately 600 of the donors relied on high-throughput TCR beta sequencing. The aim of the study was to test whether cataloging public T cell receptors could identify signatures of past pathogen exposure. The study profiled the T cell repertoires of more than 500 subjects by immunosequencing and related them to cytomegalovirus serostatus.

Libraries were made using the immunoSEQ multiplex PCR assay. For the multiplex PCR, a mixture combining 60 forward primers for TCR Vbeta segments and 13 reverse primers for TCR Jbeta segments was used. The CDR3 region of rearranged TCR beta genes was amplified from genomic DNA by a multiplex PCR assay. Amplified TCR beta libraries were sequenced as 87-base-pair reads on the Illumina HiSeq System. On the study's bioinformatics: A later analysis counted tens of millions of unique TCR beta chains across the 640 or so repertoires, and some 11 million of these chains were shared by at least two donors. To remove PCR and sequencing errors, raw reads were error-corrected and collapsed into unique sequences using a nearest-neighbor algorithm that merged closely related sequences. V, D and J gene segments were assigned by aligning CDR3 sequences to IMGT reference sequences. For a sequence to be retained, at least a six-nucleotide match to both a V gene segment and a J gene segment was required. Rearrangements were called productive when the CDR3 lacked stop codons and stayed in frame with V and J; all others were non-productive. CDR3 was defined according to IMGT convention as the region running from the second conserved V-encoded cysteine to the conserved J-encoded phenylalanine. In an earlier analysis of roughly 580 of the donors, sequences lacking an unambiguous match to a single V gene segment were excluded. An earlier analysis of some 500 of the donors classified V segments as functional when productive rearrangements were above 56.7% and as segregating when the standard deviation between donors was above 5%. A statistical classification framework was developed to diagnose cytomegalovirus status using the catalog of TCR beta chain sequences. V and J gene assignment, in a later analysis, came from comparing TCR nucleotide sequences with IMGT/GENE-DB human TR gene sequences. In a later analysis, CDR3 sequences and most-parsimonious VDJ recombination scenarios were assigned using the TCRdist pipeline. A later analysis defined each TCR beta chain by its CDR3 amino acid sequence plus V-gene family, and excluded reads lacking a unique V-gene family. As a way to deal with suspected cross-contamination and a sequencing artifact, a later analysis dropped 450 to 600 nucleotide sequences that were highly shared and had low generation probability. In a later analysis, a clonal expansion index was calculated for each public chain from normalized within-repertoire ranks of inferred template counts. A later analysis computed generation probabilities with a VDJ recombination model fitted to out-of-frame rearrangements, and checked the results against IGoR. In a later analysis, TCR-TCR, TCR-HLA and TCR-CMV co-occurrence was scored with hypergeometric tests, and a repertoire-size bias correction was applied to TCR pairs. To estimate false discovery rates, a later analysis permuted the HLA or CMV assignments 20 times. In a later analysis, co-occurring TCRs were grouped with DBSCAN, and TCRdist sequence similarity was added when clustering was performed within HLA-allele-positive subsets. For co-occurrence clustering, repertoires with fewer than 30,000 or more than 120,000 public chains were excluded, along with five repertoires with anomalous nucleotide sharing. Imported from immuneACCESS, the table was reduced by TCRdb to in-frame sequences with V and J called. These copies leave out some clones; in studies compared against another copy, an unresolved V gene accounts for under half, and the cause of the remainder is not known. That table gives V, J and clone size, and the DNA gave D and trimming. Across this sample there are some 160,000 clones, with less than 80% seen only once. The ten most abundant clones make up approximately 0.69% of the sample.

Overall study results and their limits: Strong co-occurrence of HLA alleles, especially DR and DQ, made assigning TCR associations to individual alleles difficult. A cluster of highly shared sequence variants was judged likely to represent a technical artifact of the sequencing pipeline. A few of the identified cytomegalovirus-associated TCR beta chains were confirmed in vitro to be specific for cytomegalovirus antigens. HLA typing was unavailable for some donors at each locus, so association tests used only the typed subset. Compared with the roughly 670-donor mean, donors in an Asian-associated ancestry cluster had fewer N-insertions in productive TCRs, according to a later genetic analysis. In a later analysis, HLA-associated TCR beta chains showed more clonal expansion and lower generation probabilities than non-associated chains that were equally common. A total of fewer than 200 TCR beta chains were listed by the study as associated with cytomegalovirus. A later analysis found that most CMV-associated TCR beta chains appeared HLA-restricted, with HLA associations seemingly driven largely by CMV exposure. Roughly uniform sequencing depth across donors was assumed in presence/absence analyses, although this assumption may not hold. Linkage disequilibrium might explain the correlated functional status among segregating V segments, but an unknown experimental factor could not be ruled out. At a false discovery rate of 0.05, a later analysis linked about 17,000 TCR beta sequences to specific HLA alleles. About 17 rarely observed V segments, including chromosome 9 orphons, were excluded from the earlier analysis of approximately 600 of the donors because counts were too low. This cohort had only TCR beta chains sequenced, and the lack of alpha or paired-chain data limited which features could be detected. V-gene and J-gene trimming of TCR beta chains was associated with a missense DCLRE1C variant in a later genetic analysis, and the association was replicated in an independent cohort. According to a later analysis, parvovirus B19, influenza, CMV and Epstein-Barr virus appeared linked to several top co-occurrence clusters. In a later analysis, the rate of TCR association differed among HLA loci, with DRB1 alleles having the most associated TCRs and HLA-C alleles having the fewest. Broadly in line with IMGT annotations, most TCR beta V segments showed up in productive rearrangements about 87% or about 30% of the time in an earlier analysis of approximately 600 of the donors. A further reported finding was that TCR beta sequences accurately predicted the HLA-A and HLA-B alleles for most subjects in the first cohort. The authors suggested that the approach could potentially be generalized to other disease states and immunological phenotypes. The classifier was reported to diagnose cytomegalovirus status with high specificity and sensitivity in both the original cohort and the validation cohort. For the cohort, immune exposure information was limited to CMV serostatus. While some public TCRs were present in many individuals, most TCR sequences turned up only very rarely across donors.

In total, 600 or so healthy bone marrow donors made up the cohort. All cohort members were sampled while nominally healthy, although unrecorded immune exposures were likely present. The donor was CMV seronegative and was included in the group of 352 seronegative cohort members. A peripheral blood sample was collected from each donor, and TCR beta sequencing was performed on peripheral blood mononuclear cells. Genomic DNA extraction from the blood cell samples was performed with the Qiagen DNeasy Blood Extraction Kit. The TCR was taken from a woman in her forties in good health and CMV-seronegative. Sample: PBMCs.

The DNA sequence is as follows: TGTGCCGCAACCAGGGGGATCGGCACTGAAGCTTTCTTT. Its protein is CAATRGIGTEAFF. The V and J genes are TRBV6-1 and TRBJ1-1; 7 of the junction bases match TRBD1. Trimming takes 11 bases off V and 4 bases off J; junction bases not matched to a gene: 10. Looking up the germline V gene yields CDR1 MNHNS and CDR2 SASEGT. The CDR3 measures 13 amino acids from cysteine to phenylalanine. The CDR3 DNA has 39 bases and is translated from base 1.